A selection of T cell receptor beta chains follows, all from one sample in a study of blood T cells in healthy people across ages. TCRdb used MiXCR to reprocess the 5' RACE reads, holding one entry per CDR3 protein. The sample has fewer than 1,000,000 distinct CDR3 sequences; around two fifths are singletons. The sample comprised blood. These receptors originate from a man aged 55-75 years in good health. Each CDR3 is given with its conserved first and last residue. The order of the fields is J gene, clone size, D gene, V gene, CDR3 length, CDR3 DNA, CDR3 protein. A D gene is named only where the DNA matches it firmly. Not all rows give a size; the values are once, few, many and, for expanded clones, a class.

TRBJ1-2	NA	TRBD1	TRBV30	13	TGTGCCTGGAGTGCGGACAGGAACTATGGCTACACCTTC	CAWSADRNYGYTF
TRBJ2-7	NA	NA	TRBV9	15	TGTGCCAGCAGCGTAGGACCAGGGCAGACCTACGAGCAGTACTTC	CASSVGPGQTYEQYF
TRBJ1-5	NA	NA	TRBV3-1	13	TGTGCCAGCAGCCTACAGACCCAAGGGCCCCAGCATTTT	CASSLQTQGPQHF
TRBJ2-4	few	NA	TRBV6-5	14	TGTGCCAGCAGAACTCCGGGCCCCATCCCTATTCAGTACTTC	CASRTPGPIPIQYF
TRBJ2-4	NA	NA	TRBV3-1	11	TGTGCCAGCAGCCAAACTGAGGAGCAGTACTTC	CASSQTEEQYF
TRBJ1-6	few	NA	TRBV28	14	TGTGCCAGCAGCGACAGTGCCTATAATTCACCCCTCCACTTT	CASSDSAYNSPLHF
TRBJ2-3	NA	NA	TRBV5-1	18	TGCGCCAGCAGCTTGGGTTTGTTTGCGGGGGCGAACACAGATACGCAGTATTTT	CASSLGLFAGANTDTQYF
TRBJ2-5	few	NA	TRBV9	13	TGTGCCAGCAGCGCGGGACCAATGGAGACCCAGTACTTC	CASSAGPMETQYF
TRBJ2-1	NA	TRBD2	TRBV6-5	14	TGTGCCAGCAGCGGGGGGGCCGGGGTCGATGAGCAGTTCTTC	CASSGGAGVDEQFF
TRBJ1-2	once	TRBD1	TRBV4-3	17	TGCGCCAGCAGCCAAGTCGGAGGGGGCAAAGCTAACTATGGCTACACCTTC	CASSQVGGGKANYGYTF
TRBJ2-5	NA	NA	TRBV29-1	15	TGCAGCGTCAGGACGGGGGATGAGGGCCGAGAGACCCAGTACTTC	CSVRTGDEGRETQYF
TRBJ2-7	NA	NA	TRBV6-2/TRBV6-3	14	TGTGCCAGCAGTTCGGACACCTTCAGTGACGAGCAGTACTTC	CASSSDTFSDEQYF
TRBJ1-1	NA	TRBD1	TRBV27	14	TGTGCCAGCAAAATAGGGACAGTGAACACTGAAGCTTTCTTT	CASKIGTVNTEAFF
TRBJ1-6	NA	NA	TRBV20-1	15	TGCAGTGCTAGAGATTTCCCAGGAGATAATTCACCCCTCCACTTT	CSARDFPGDNSPLHF
TRBJ2-1	NA	NA	TRBV7-2	14	TGTGCCAGCAGCCCCCGTCGGGCTTTGCATGAGCAGTTCTTC	CASSPRRALHEQFF
TRBJ2-3	NA	TRBD1	TRBV24-1	16	TGTGCCACCAGTGATGCGGGACAGGGGAGCACAGATACGCAGTATTTT	CATSDAGQGSTDTQYF
TRBJ2-7	many	NA	TRBV4-1	16	TGCGCCAGCAGCCCTGCGGGGGCCTCCAGCTCCTACGAGCAGTACTTC	CASSPAGASSSYEQYF
TRBJ2-7	many	TRBD1	TRBV12-3/TRBV12-4	13	TGTGCCAGCAGTGGGACAGGCTCCTACGAGCAGTACTTC	CASSGTGSYEQYF
TRBJ2-5	NA	NA	TRBV6-6	14	TGTGCCAGCAGTTACAGGGTGGGGGAAGAGACCCAGTACTTC	CASSYRVGEETQYF
TRBJ2-2	NA	TRBD1	TRBV7-9	19	TGTGCCAGCAGCTTACCTGGTAGGGCGGGACAGGGTCTCGCCGGGGAGCTGTTTTTT	CASSLPGRAGQGLAGELFF
TRBJ2-5	NA	TRBD2	TRBV4-1	16	TGCGCCAGCAGTCACGGCGACTCTAGCGGAAAAGAGACCCAGTACTTC	CASSHGDSSGKETQYF
TRBJ2-5	NA	NA	TRBV28	13	TGTGCCAGCAGTTGGGGGGGGGCACAGACCCAGTACTTC	CASSWGGAQTQYF
TRBJ1-2	few	NA	TRBV15	14	TGTGCCACCAGCCCCTTGGTACAGGGCGAAGGCTACACCTTC	CATSPLVQGEGYTF
TRBJ2-7	NA	NA	TRBV5-5	14	TGTGCCAGCAGAGATCGACGGCACCCTTACGAGCAGTACTTC	CASRDRRHPYEQYF
TRBJ2-1	few	TRBD1	TRBV20-1	14	TGCAGTGCTATCCTAGGGACAGGGAGCAATGAGCAGTTCTTC	CSAILGTGSNEQFF
TRBJ2-1	NA	TRBD2	TRBV18	15	TGTGCCACCCTCTCCGGGACTAGCGGATACAATGAGCAGTTCTTC	CATLSGTSGYNEQFF
TRBJ2-7	NA	TRBD2	TRBV7-9	16	TGTGCCAGCAGACATGACGGGACTAGCGGGGCCGGCGAGCAGTACTTC	CASRHDGTSGAGEQYF
TRBJ1-5	NA	NA	TRBV28	17	TGTGCCAGCAGTTTTCCGGGGGCCTCGTATAGCAATCAGCCCCAGCATTTT	CASSFPGASYSNQPQHF
TRBJ2-3	few	NA	TRBV21-1	15	TGTGCCAGCAGTCTTAGCGGGGGGTACACAGATACGCAGTATTTT	CASSLSGGYTDTQYF
TRBJ1-1	NA	NA	TRBV25-1	12	TGTGCCAGCAGTGAACGGAACAAGGAAGCTTTCTTT	CASSERNKEAFF
TRBJ2-5	few	TRBD1	TRBV4-3	16	TGCGCCAGCAGCCGAACCGGGACAGGCCCCCAAGAGACCCAGTACTTC	CASSRTGTGPQETQYF
TRBJ2-3	NA	NA	TRBV19	12	TGTGCCAGTAGTATCACCTCGGGAACGCAGTATTTT	CASSITSGTQYF
TRBJ1-2	many	TRBD1	TRBV5-1	15	TGCGCCAGCAGCCTCGGGCAGGGGGCGGACTATGGCTACACCTTC	CASSLGQGADYGYTF
TRBJ1-1	NA	NA	TRBV7-2	18	TGTGCCAGCAGCCAATCCATTCCCGGGACGGCATCGGTCACTGAAGCTTTCTTT	CASSQSIPGTASVTEAFF
TRBJ2-1	NA	NA	TRBV2	15	TGTGCCAGCAGTTACGGGACCGAGAGGGCCGATGAGCAGTTCTTC	CASSYGTERADEQFF
TRBJ2-1	NA	TRBD2	TRBV5-1	15	TGCGCCAGCAGCTCCACTCGGGGGGCCTACAATGAGCAGTTCTTC	CASSSTRGAYNEQFF
TRBJ1-2	NA	TRBD1	TRBV20-1	14	TGCAGTGCAAATGACAGGGTGGCTAACTATGGCTACACCTTC	CSANDRVANYGYTF
TRBJ1-5	once	NA	TRBV6-1	13	TGTGCCAGCAGCACGCAACTCAATCAGCCCCAGCATTTT	CASSTQLNQPQHF
TRBJ1-5	NA	NA	TRBV4-1	15	TGCGCCAGCAGCCAAGAAGCTGGGGTAAATCAGCCCCAGCATTTT	CASSQEAGVNQPQHF
TRBJ1-1	few	TRBD1	TRBV7-2	14	TGTGCCAGCAGCTATCAGGGGGCGAGCACTGAAGCTTTCTTT	CASSYQGASTEAFF
TRBJ2-7	NA	NA	TRBV7-2	17	TGTGCCAGCAGCTCAGCGCTAATCCGGGACCAATCCTACGAGCAGTACTTC	CASSSALIRDQSYEQYF
TRBJ2-1	once	NA	TRBV6-7	13	TGTGCCAGCAGTTACCCTAAGATTGATGAGCAGTTCTTC	CASSYPKIDEQFF
TRBJ2-5	NA	TRBD2	TRBV7-9	15	TGTGCCAGCAGCCGAACTAGCGGCCGGCATGAGACCCAGTACTTC	CASSRTSGRHETQYF
TRBJ1-2	many	NA	TRBV27	13	TGTGCCAGCAGGGGATGGGGCGTCGATGGCTACACCTTC	CASRGWGVDGYTF
TRBJ2-7	NA	NA	TRBV7-2	15	TGTGCCAGCAGCAGGCAGGCATCTAGGTACTACGAGCAGTACTTC	CASSRQASRYYEQYF
TRBJ1-5	NA	NA	TRBV27	14	TGTGCCAGCAGTTTATATATGGGCAATCAGCCCCAGCATTTT	CASSLYMGNQPQHF
TRBJ2-1	NA	TRBD1	TRBV18	18	TGTGCCAGCTCGCCCTACCAAGGAAGAGGGGGCGGCTACAATGAGCAGTTCTTC	CASSPYQGRGGGYNEQFF
TRBJ2-1	NA	NA	TRBV12-3/TRBV12-4	14	TGTGCCAGCAGTTTTAGCACATCCCTCAATGAGCAGTTCTTC	CASSFSTSLNEQFF
TRBJ1-4	NA	TRBD1	TRBV4-2	16	TGTGCCAGCAGCCAAGATGGGGACAGCTCTAATGAAAAACTGTTTTTT	CASSQDGDSSNEKLFF
TRBJ2-7	NA	NA	TRBV11-2	14	TGTGCCAGCAGCGTAGATCGGGGGTTCTACGAGCAGTACTTC	CASSVDRGFYEQYF
TRBJ2-5	many	NA	TRBV6-6	13	TGTGCCAGCAGGGACGGCGGGGAGGAGACCCAGTACTTC	CASRDGGEETQYF
TRBJ2-1	NA	TRBD2	TRBV28	19	TGTGCCAGCAGTTTGGGCCTAGCGGGGGCCAATTCTCCCTACAATGAGCAGTTCTTC	CASSLGLAGANSPYNEQFF